This is a list of T cell receptor beta chains from one sample in a study of beta chain features in type 1 diabetes. Generated by immunoSEQ multiplex PCR, the TCRdb table keeps only in-frame clones and is missing some. The sample has about 410,000 clones, more than 11% seen once; the top ten hold roughly 0.035%. Sequencing was done on a sample of naive CD4+ T cells from blood. These receptors all stem from a man aged 30-40 years in good health. CDR3s include the opening cysteine and the closing phenylalanine or tryptophan. A D gene is named only where the DNA matches it firmly. Size values are once, few and many counts, or a class for expanded clones, and some rows have none.

V gene	J gene	D gene	clone size	CDR3 protein	CDR3 DNA
TRBV25-1	TRBJ1-3	.	.	CASSPWGLNTIYF	TGTGCCAGCAGTCCCTGGGGGCTAAACACCATATATTTT
TRBV5-6	TRBJ1-1	.	.	CASSLVLSTEAFF	TGTGCCAGCAGTTTAGTTCTTTCCACTGAAGCTTTCTTT
TRBV18	TRBJ2-5	TRBD2	.	CASSPLFTSAQETQYF	TGTGCCAGCTCACCACTCTTCACTAGCGCCCAAGAGACCCAGTACTTC
TRBV29-1	TRBJ1-1	TRBD1	few	CSVVDRMNTEAFF	TGCAGCGTTGTGGACAGGATGAACACTGAAGCTTTCTTT
TRBV12-5	TRBJ2-1	.	few	CASGQGTTYNEQFF	TGTGCTAGTGGTCAAGGGACGACCTACAATGAGCAGTTCTTC
TRBV19	TRBJ2-1	.	few	CASTSRRDEQFF	TGTGCCAGTACCTCCAGGAGGGATGAGCAGTTCTTC
TRBV6-6	TRBJ2-7	.	.	CASSYLAVKSYEQYF	TGTGCCAGCAGTTACTTAGCGGTGAAGTCCTACGAGCAGTACTTC
TRBV30	TRBJ2-3	.	few	CAWSVAPLAKSTDTQYF	TGTGCCTGGAGTGTAGCCCCGCTAGCGAAGAGCACAGATACGCAGTATTTT
TRBV28	TRBJ2-1	TRBD2	few	CTSGTSVGNEQFF	TGTACTAGCGGGACCTCAGTTGGTAATGAGCAGTTCTTC
TRBV11-2	TRBJ2-6	TRBD1	few	CASRGSGTERRSGANVLTF	TGTGCCAGCAGAGGGTCCGGGACAGAGAGACGCTCTGGGGCCAACGTCCTGACTTTC
TRBV2	TRBJ1-5	TRBD1	few	CASSRDSSNQPQHF	TGTGCCAGCTCCCGGGACAGTAGCAATCAGCCCCAGCATTTT
TRBV7-2	TRBJ2-7	TRBD1	.	CASSLDLRGQNEQYF	TGTGCCAGCAGCTTAGATCTCAGGGGGCAGAACGAGCAGTACTTC
TRBV7-2	TRBJ2-3	.	few	CASSLTGTHGGTDTQYF	TGTGCCAGCAGCTTAACCGGGACTCATGGGGGCACAGATACGCAGTATTTT
TRBV5-4	TRBJ1-2	TRBD1	few	CASSSPGTGNYGYTF	TGTGCCAGCAGCTCCCCTGGGACAGGGAACTATGGCTACACCTTC
TRBV2	TRBJ2-7	TRBD2	few	CASSGQPSGRYEQYF	TGTGCCAGCAGTGGGCAGCCTAGCGGTCGCTACGAGCAGTACTTC
TRBV4-1	TRBJ2-1	.	few	CASSQHQLKKMWADEQFF	TGCGCCAGCAGCCAACATCAACTCAAAAAGATGTGGGCTGATGAGCAGTTCTTC
TRBV7-2	TRBJ1-2	TRBD1	.	CASSWTGKNYGYTF	TGTGCCAGCAGCTGGACAGGGAAGAACTATGGCTACACCTTC
TRBV18	TRBJ2-1	.	few	CASSQRGGSEQFF	TGTGCCAGCTCACAACGAGGGGGTTCAGAGCAGTTCTTC
TRBV30	TRBJ1-2	.	once	CAWSGQDNYGYTF	TGTGCCTGGAGTGGACAGGACAACTATGGCTACACCTTC
TRBV14	TRBJ1-2	.	once	CASSLLRGANYGYTF	TGTGCCAGCAGCCTACTACGCGGGGCTAACTATGGCTACACCTTC
TRBV14	TRBJ2-1	.	.	CASSQESRRAHNEQFF	TGTGCCAGCAGCCAAGAATCGCGCAGGGCACACAATGAGCAGTTCTTC
TRBV10-3	TRBJ2-5	.	few	CAISDPPQNQETQYF	TGTGCCATCAGTGATCCCCCTCAAAACCAAGAGACCCAGTACTTC
TRBV19	TRBJ2-1	.	.	CASSEGNEQFF	TGTGCCAGTAGTGAGGGGAATGAGCAGTTCTTC
TRBV6-1	TRBJ1-4	.	few	CASRPHTVEKLFF	TGTGCCAGCAGACCTCACACGGTTGAAAAACTGTTTTTT
TRBV2	TRBJ2-2	.	few	CASSPEAGELFF	TGTGCCAGCAGTCCCGAGGCCGGGGAGCTGTTTTTT
TRBV7-2	TRBJ2-5	.	few	CASSGIRVETQYF	TGTGCCAGCAGTGGAATCCGGGTGGAGACCCAGTACTTC
TRBV19	TRBJ2-5	TRBD2	.	CASRTSGTETQYF	TGTGCCAGCCGGACTAGCGGGACAGAGACCCAGTACTTC
TRBV28	TRBJ1-2	.	.	CASSAGQQYGYTF	TGTGCCAGCAGCGCCGGACAGCAGTATGGCTACACCTTC
TRBV18	TRBJ2-5	.	few	CASSPNTRETQYF	TGTGCCAGCTCACCAAATACAAGGGAGACCCAGTACTTC